The present T cell receptor beta chain was sequenced within a study of cytomegalovirus exposure and HLA in healthy donors. In the study overall: Most donors, just over 80% of approximately 400 genotyped, fell in the Caucasian-associated ancestry cluster.

PCR involved 60 Vbeta and 13 Jbeta primers. TCRdb keeps only in-frame clones here, not all; method: immunoSEQ multiplex PCR. In the table there are approximately 68,000 clones, around 75% of which are singletons. Germline V gene sequence: CDR1 MDHEN, CDR2 SYDVKM. The ends were cut back, 6 bases at V and 2 bases at J, with 17 bases in the middle. CDR3 length: 16 residues. The chain combines TRBV28 with TRBJ1-5; D is possibly TRBD1 (5 bases). Sequencing was done on a sample of PBMCs. The source of this sequence is a woman between 25 and 40 years old in good health and CMV-seropositive. CDR3 amino acids: CASSRTQGEGNQPQHF. CDR3 nucleotides: TGTGCCAGCAGCCGAACCCAGGGTGAGGGCAATCAGCCCCAGCATTTT.